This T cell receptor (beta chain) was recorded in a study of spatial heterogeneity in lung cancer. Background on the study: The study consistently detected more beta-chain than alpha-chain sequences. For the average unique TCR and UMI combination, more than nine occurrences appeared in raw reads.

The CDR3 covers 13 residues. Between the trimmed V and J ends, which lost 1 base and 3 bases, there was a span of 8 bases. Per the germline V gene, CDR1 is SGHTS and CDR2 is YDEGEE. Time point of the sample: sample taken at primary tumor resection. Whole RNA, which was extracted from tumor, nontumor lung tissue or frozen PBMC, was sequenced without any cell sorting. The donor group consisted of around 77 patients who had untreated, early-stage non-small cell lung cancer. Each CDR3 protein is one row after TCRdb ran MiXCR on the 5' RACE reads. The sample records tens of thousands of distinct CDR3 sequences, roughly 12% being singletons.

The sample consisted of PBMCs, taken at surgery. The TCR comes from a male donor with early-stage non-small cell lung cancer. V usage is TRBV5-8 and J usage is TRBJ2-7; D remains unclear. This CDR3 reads CASSLNQIYEQYF. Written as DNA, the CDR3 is TGTGCCAGCAGCTTGAATCAAATCTACGAGCAGTACTTC. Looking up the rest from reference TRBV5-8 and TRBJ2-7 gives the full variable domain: EAGVTQSPTHLIKTRGQQATLRCSPISGHTSVYWYQQALGLGLQFLLWYDEGEERNRGNFPPRFSGRQFPNYSSELNVNALELEDSALYLCASSLNQIYEQYFGPGTRLTVT.